This T cell receptor (beta chain) was sequenced during a study of T cells expressing NK-cell markers. The overall study: The study drew TCR beta repertoires from sorted CD3+CD56+NKG2C+, CD3+CD56+NKG2C- and CD3+CD56-NKG2C+ T cells.

The CDR3 runs to 14 residues. Germline V lookup: CDR1 SGHAT, CDR2 FQNNGV. Study outcomes and limitations: These clonotypes also led the CD3+CD56-NKG2C+ fraction in a handful of donors.

cDNA encoding TCR beta was synthesized via 5'RACE template switching incorporating UMIs. TCRdb reprocessed the 5' RACE reads and stores each CDR3 protein as one record, lacking DNA. Recorded for this sample: some 440,000 distinct CDR3 sequences. With regard to this clonotype: No antigen is known for it.

This chain links TRBV11-2 with TRBJ1-2. The receptor was derived from a woman aged 45 to 65 in good health. Sequencing was performed on blood T cells: a sorted CD56 or NKG2C T cell subset, CD4+ or CD8+ T cells, or bulk PBMC T cells (not recorded which). This CDR3 is CASRRGGQGGGYTF.